This entry concerns a single TCR beta chain. The data originate from a study of blood T cell repertoires in COVID-19. Across the study: There were acute and convalescent COVID-19 samples, and they came from the United States, Italy and Spain. Nucleic acid was either cDNA or gDNA, and it came from T cells, B-cell-depleted T cells, or PBMCs.

Per the authors' pipeline: Reference gene primers were amplified, and this amplification served to estimate nucleated cell counts. This table comes from immunoSEQ multiplex PCR, and its TCRdb copy is limited to in-frame clones, with some not included. Clone size and the V and J calls come from that table; the DNA yielded D and trimming. The data show hundreds of thousands of clones, more than 75% seen once. The CDR3 is made up of 15 amino acids. Germline trimming cut 1 base from V and 1 base from J; bases unmatched to any gene: 3. Germline loops: CDR1 GTSNPN, CDR2 SVGIG (reference sequence). The material sequenced was peripheral blood. The chain carries TRBV30 and TRBJ1-5, with 8 bases aligning to TRBD1. The receptor was derived from a human donor in a cohort sampled during active COVID-19. CDR3: CAWSGGTGSNQPQHF. For the CDR3, the DNA is TGTGCCTGGAGTGGGGGGACAGGCAGCAATCAGCCCCAGCATTTT.